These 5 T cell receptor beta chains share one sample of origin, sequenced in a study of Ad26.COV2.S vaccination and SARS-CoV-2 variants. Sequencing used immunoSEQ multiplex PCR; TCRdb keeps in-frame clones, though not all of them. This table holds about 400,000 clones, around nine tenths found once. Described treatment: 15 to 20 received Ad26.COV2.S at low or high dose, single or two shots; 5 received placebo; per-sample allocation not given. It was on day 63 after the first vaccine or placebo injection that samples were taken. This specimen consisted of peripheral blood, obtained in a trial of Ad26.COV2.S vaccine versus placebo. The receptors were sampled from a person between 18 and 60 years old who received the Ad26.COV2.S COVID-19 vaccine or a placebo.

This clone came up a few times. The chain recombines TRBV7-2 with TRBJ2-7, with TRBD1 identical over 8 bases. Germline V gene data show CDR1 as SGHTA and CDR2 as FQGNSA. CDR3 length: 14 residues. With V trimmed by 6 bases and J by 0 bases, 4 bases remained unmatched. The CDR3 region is CASRRTGTSYEQYF. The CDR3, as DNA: TGTGCCAGCAGAAGGACAGGGACCTCCTACGAGCAGTACTTC.

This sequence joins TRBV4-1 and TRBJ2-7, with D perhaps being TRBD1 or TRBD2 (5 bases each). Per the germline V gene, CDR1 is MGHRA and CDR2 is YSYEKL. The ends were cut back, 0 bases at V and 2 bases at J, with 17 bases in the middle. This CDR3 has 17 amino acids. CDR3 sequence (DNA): TGCGCCAGCAGCCAAGATTCGGATCGTTGGGGGACCTACGAGCAGTACTTC. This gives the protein CASSQDSDRWGTYEQYF.

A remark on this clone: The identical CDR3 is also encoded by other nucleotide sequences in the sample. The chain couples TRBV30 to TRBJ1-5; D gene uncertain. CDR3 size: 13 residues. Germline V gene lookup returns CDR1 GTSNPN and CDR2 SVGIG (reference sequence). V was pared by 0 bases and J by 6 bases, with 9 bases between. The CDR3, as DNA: TGTGCCTGGAGTGTAGAGGGAACTCAGCCCCAGCATTTT. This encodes CAWSVEGTQPQHF.

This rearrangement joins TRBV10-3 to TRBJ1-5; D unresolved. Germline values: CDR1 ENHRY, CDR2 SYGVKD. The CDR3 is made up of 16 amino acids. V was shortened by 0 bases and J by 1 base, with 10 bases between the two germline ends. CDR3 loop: CAISESIQLSNQPQHF. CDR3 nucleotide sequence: TGTGCCATCAGTGAGTCGATACAGTTAAGCAATCAGCCCCAGCATTTT.

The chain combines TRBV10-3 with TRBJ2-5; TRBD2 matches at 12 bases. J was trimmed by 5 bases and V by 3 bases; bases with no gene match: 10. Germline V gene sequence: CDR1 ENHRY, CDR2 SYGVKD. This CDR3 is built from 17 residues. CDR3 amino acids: CAISDPSGGARTETQYF. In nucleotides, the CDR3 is TGTGCCATCAGTGACCCTAGCGGGGGGGCCCGGACGGAGACCCAGTACTTC.